The 22 T cell receptor beta chains in this list originate from one sample, sequenced in a study of blood T cell repertoires in COVID-19. Profiled with immunoSEQ multiplex PCR; TCRdb holds only in-frame clones, not every one. This table has around 220,000 clones, roughly nine tenths appearing once. Input material: peripheral blood. The origin of the receptors is a man aged 40-49 years with active or convalescent COVID-19.

Only a few counts were recorded for this clone. The chain joins TRBV11-2 to TRBJ1-4; D is undetermined. Trimming took off 4 bases at V and 0 bases at J, with 15 bases between the two ends. Germline loops: CDR1 SGHAT, CDR2 FQNNGV. The CDR3 spans 17 residues. CDR3 bases: TGTGCCAGCAGCTCCCGTACGTCCGGGACAACTAATGAAAAACTGTTTTTT. It translates to CASSSRTSGTTNEKLFF.

This clone was counted a few times. This chain links TRBV7-2 with TRBJ2-1; TRBD2 matches at 14 bases. V lost 3 bases to trimming and J lost 7 bases; unmatched junction nucleotides: 2. Germline CDR1 SGHTA, CDR2 FQGNSA. This CDR3 is 15 amino acids long. The CDR3 nucleotides read TGTGCCAGCAGCTTGCGACTAGCGGGGGGGAATGAGCAGTTCTTC. Encoded protein: CASSLRLAGGNEQFF.

Note on this clone: The sample has other DNA sequences that encode this CDR3 too. The gene calls are TRBV6-5 and TRBJ1-1; 7 positions agree with TRBD1. V shed 4 bases, J shed 4 bases, and the junction held 3 bases outside the gene matches. Germline CDR1 and CDR2: MNHEY and SVGAGI. CDR3 length: 13 amino acids. CDR3 region: CASSSQGGTEAFF. The CDR3 nucleotides are TGTGCCAGCAGTTCGCAGGGGGGCACTGAAGCTTTCTTT.

The CDR3 protein is CASSFTTDPGAEAFF. The CDR3, as DNA: TGTGCCAGCAGCTTTACAACGGACCCCGGGGCTGAAGCTTTCTTT. The gene calls are TRBV7-6 and TRBJ1-1; no firm D call. Germline V gives CDR1 SGHVS, CDR2 FNYEAQ. Trimming stripped 3 bases from V and 6 bases from J, with 17 bases between. The CDR3 covers 15 residues.

This chain connects TRBV19 to TRBJ1-5; TRBD1 agrees at 9 bases. Trimming cost V 3 bases and J 7 bases; bases outside gene matches: 7. This CDR3 is built from 15 residues. Per germline, CDR1 LNHDA and CDR2 SQIVND (reference sequence). The chain's CDR3 is CASSIRGQGSQPQHF. As DNA, the CDR3 is TGTGCCAGTAGTATTAGGGGACAGGGTAGCCAGCCCCAGCATTTT.

The genes are TRBV2 and TRBJ2-2, with 8 bases aligning to TRBD2. The germline gives CDR1 SNHLY, CDR2 FYNNEI. The CDR3 is 15 amino acids. The J segment lost 1 base and the V segment lost 4 bases, leaving 2 bases of the junction unmatched. The DNA of the CDR3 is TGTGCCAGCAGTGCACTAGCGGTGAACACCGGGGAGCTGTTTTTT. Translating gives CASSALAVNTGELFF.

The gene calls are TRBV28 and TRBJ2-2; a possible D gene is TRBD2 (5 bases). The CDR3 runs to 13 residues. Trimming left V 6 bases short and J 9 bases short, with 14 bases between. Germline V CDR1 and CDR2: MDHEN, SYDVKM. The CDR3: CASSSKLVWELFF. In DNA form, the CDR3 reads TGTGCCAGCAGCTCTAAACTAGTCTGGGAGCTGTTTTTT.

This clone was observed once. CDR3 sequence: CASSQDLNRGVNEQFF. In DNA, the CDR3 is TGCGCCAGCAGCCAAGATCTAAACAGGGGGGTGAATGAGCAGTTCTTC. The genes are TRBV4-1 and TRBJ2-1; 8 bases line up with TRBD1. The CDR3 totals 16 residues. J was trimmed by 7 bases and V by 0 bases; bases with no gene match: 8. Germline CDR1 and CDR2: MGHRA and YSYEKL.

V is TRBV5-4 and J is TRBJ1-6; D remains ambiguous. V dropped 4 bases and J dropped 10 bases, with 18 bases sitting between them. Germline lookup yields CDR1 SGHNT and CDR2 YYREEE (reference sequence). This CDR3 is built from 15 residues. The CDR3 region is CASSTSLEAKSPLHF. The CDR3 nucleotides read TGTGCCAGCAGCACCTCCTTAGAGGCGAAGTCACCCCTCCACTTT.

V and J are TRBV10-1 and TRBJ2-7; 13 positions match TRBD2. Germline-derived CDR1 and CDR2 are WNHNN and SYGVQD (reference sequence). The CDR3 runs 16 residues. After removal of 3 bases from V and 5 bases from J, the junction contained 7 bases not matched to a gene. This CDR3 reads CASSDRTSGRGHEQYF. For the CDR3, the DNA is TGCGCCAGCAGTGACCGGACTAGCGGGAGAGGGCACGAGCAGTACTTC.

In this sample, this clone turned up a few times. The chain links TRBV6-5 to TRBJ2-5, with 9 bases identical to TRBD2. The J segment lost 5 bases and the V segment lost 11 bases, leaving 12 bases of the junction unmatched. The length of the CDR3 is 14 residues. CDR1 MNHEY and CDR2 SVGAGI come from the germline V gene. CDR3 region: CASRRREGQETQYF. CDR3 in DNA: TGTGCCTCCAGGAGGCGGGAGGGCCAGGAGACCCAGTACTTC.

The sample holds one count of this clone. This chain links TRBV5-1 with TRBJ2-3; 8 bases align to TRBD1. V gave up 4 bases and J gave up 2 bases; unmatched junction bases: 9. CDR1 and CDR2 (germline): SGHRS, YFSETQ. CDR3 length: 16 amino acids. This chain's CDR3 is CASSDRGPLNTDTQYF. Written as DNA, the CDR3 is TGCGCCAGCAGCGACAGGGGTCCTTTGAACACAGATACGCAGTATTTT.

This sequence joins TRBV4-1 and TRBJ2-3; TRBD2 matches at 7 bases. The J segment lost 1 base and the V segment lost 4 bases, leaving 5 bases of the junction unmatched. Germline V gene sequence: CDR1 MGHRA, CDR2 YSYEKL. CDR3 length: 15 amino acids. The CDR3 loop is CASSPRESGTDTQYF. The CDR3 coding sequence is TGCGCCAGCAGCCCGCGGGAGTCCGGCACAGATACGCAGTATTTT.

This chain connects TRBV18 to TRBJ1-4; D ambiguous. The V gene's germline CDR1 is KGHSH and CDR2 LQKENI. Trimming removed 6 bases from V and 3 bases from J, with 8 bases in between. The CDR3 has 13 residues. The CDR3 reads CASSPSPNEKLFF. DNA for the CDR3: TGTGCCAGCTCCCCGTCTCCTAATGAAAAACTGTTTTTT.

The gene calls are TRBV25-1 and TRBJ1-3, with D hard to call. V was pared by 0 bases and J by 8 bases, with 11 bases between. This CDR3 has 14 amino acids. The germline V gene has CDR1 MGHDK and CDR2 SYGVNS. The CDR3 sequence: CASSEYTGSDTIYF. The DNA of the CDR3 is TGTGCCAGCAGTGAATATACGGGGTCAGACACCATATATTTT.

This chain links TRBV9 with TRBJ1-1; 9 bases match TRBD1. CDR3 length equals 15 residues. Per germline, CDR1 SGDLS and CDR2 YYNGEE. The V segment lost 5 bases and the J segment 6 bases; nucleotides outside the gene matches: 11. The CDR3 DNA sequence: TGTGCCAGCAGTCGACAGGGGGAACGATCGGCTGAAGCTTTCTTT. It codes for CASSRQGERSAEAFF.

The chain recombines TRBV21-1 with TRBJ1-4; the table calls TRBD1, which could not be checked here. TRBV21-1 is shown as a pseudogene. The CDR3 runs to 14 residues. The CDR3, as DNA: TGTGCCAGCAGCAAGGGTGGACATAAGGAAAAACTGTTTTTT. Translated: CASSKGGHKEKLFF.

The chain has TRBV14 and TRBJ2-7; the match to TRBD2 covers 7 bases. Germline V gives CDR1 SGHDN, CDR2 FVKESK. The CDR3 runs 16 residues. Trimming took 4 bases from V and 4 from J; bases not matched to a gene: 13. The CDR3 reads CASSRSGILTPYEQYF. For the CDR3, the DNA is TGTGCCAGCAGCCGGAGCGGGATCCTAACTCCGTACGAGCAGTACTTC.

The chain employs TRBV27 and TRBJ2-7; 7 positions match TRBD1. Looked up from germline, CDR1 is MNHEY and CDR2 is SMNVEV (reference sequence). J lost 9 bases, V lost 3 bases, and 14 bases had no gene match. CDR3 size: 15 residues. CDR3 protein: CASSLGRDSTLGQYF. The CDR3 region has the DNA TGTGCCAGCAGTTTGGGCCGGGACAGTACTTTAGGGCAGTACTTC.

The rearrangement joins TRBV19 to TRBJ1-1; 7 bases align to TRBD1. V was pared by 6 bases and J by 5 bases, with 15 bases of the junction left unmatched. This CDR3 comprises 16 residues. Germline CDR1 reads LNHDA; CDR2 reads SQIVND (reference sequence). CDR3 sequence reads: CASSPYNRGAGTEAFF. CDR3 coding DNA: TGTGCCAGTAGCCCCTACAACAGGGGAGCGGGTACTGAAGCTTTCTTT.

The chain uses TRBV5-1 and TRBJ1-1; D gene ambiguous. V was pared by 0 bases and J by 0 bases, with 15 bases between. This CDR3 comprises 17 residues. The germline V gene encodes CDR1 SGHRS and CDR2 YFSETQ. The CDR3 DNA reads as TGCGCCAGCAGCTTGGGCGGTGGAGGGAGATTGAACACTGAAGCTTTCTTT. As protein: CASSLGGGGRLNTEAFF.

The V and J genes are TRBV5-6 and TRBJ2-5, with 9 bases aligning to TRBD1. With 3 bases clipped from V and 5 bases from J, the junction kept 5 bases outside the gene matches. CDR1 is SGHDT, CDR2 YYEEEE, per germline. This CDR3 is 14 amino acids long. CDR3 protein: CASSWGQGGETQYF. The CDR3 DNA is TGTGCCAGCAGCTGGGGACAGGGCGGGGAGACCCAGTACTTC.